This TCR beta chain was documented in a study of blood T cells in healthy people across ages. The CDR3 runs 12 residues. Germline V CDR1 and CDR2: MNHEY, SVGEGT. A second PCR of roughly 7 to 11 cycles used a sample-barcoded 5' primer and a J-beta primer mix. TCRdb reprocessed the 5' RACE reads with MiXCR, giving one entry per CDR3 protein. Here the sample spans about a million distinct CDR3 sequences, approximately 50% being singletons. J is TRBJ2-4 and V is TRBV6-2 or TRBV6-3; no firm D call. The end of the DNA is better explained by TRBJ2-7, so the J call may be wrong. Sequencing was carried out using blood. This TCR derives from a woman in her fifties or sixties in good health. CDR3 sequence (DNA): TGTGCCAGCAGATACGGTCCCTCCGAGCAGTACTTC. Translated, it gives CASRYGPSEQYF.